These T cell receptor beta chains were read from a single sample in a study of cytomegalovirus exposure and HLA in healthy donors. Profiling relied on immunoSEQ multiplex PCR, and the TCRdb table lists in-frame clones only, not all of them. The table shows over 150,000 clones, with 74% occurring only once. The sample was PBMCs. Receptor source: a man aged 25 to 45 in good health and CMV-seronegative. The CDR3 runs from the conserved cysteine through the conserved F or W. D genes are given only for firm matches. Size is omitted from some rows. Given values are once, few, many or a class for expanded clones.

CDR3 length	V gene	D gene	J gene	clone size	CDR3 DNA	CDR3 protein
14	TRBV29-1	.	TRBJ1-3	.	TGCAGCGTTGAAGACCCGGTCTCTGGAAACACCATATATTTT	CSVEDPVSGNTIYF
13	TRBV2	.	TRBJ2-3	.	TGTGCCACCCCAAGGAGAGACACAGATACGCAGTATTTT	CATPRRDTDTQYF
15	TRBV4-1	.	TRBJ2-4	.	TGCGCCAGCAGCCTGAGGTCCCTAGCCAAAAACATTCAGTACTTC	CASSLRSLAKNIQYF
16	TRBV19	.	TRBJ1-5	.	TGTGCCAGTAGTGCGGGCCCACCAGGTAGCAATCAGCCCCAGCATTTT	CASSAGPPGSNQPQHF
14	TRBV16	.	TRBJ1-4	.	TGTGCCAGCAGCCAATCGGCAGTGAATGAAAAACTGTTTTTT	CASSQSAVNEKLFF
17	TRBV7-3	TRBD1	TRBJ2-2	.	TGTGCCAGCAGCTTAATAGGAGGGACAGGGGGCACCGGGGAGCTGTTTTTT	CASSLIGGTGGTGELFF
15	TRBV11-2	.	TRBJ1-1	.	TGTGCCAGCAGCTTAGACCTTAGAACGAACACTGAAGCTTTCTTT	CASSLDLRTNTEAFF
13	TRBV6-5	.	TRBJ2-7	.	TGTGCCAGCAGTTTGGCCAACTCCTACGAGCAGTACTTC	CASSLANSYEQYF
19	TRBV5-1	TRBD1	TRBJ1-1	.	TGCGCCAGCAGCGGCACTCGACAGGGGGCCAATACCATGAACACTGAAGCTTTCTTT	CASSGTRQGANTMNTEAFF
16	TRBV19	.	TRBJ1-5	.	TGTGCCAGTAGTAGGGACTGGGGTATTAGTAAATGGCCCCAGCATTTT	CASSRDWGISKWPQHF
13	TRBV19	.	TRBJ1-1	.	TGTGCCAGTAGTATGAGGAGCTCTTGGGAAGCTTTCTTT	CASSMRSSWEAFF
13	TRBV18	TRBD1	TRBJ2-7	once	TGTGCCAGCTCACCCAGGGGGCCCTACGAGCAGTACTTC	CASSPRGPYEQYF
15	TRBV2	.	TRBJ1-5	once	TGTGCCAGCAGGGATCCCACAGCAGGGAATCAGCCCCAGCATTTT	CASRDPTAGNQPQHF
19	TRBV5-1	TRBD2	TRBJ2-1	.	TGCGCCAGCAGCCATGGGGCGGGGGGGCCTTTCCCCTCCTACAATGAGCAGTTCTTC	CASSHGAGGPFPSYNEQFF
15	TRBV19	TRBD1	TRBJ2-7	once	TGTGCCAGTAGTATGACGGCAGGGGGCTCCTACGAGCAGTACTTC	CASSMTAGGSYEQYF
15	TRBV6-1	.	TRBJ2-6	.	TGTGCCAGCAGTGCCCAAAACTCTGGGGCCAACGTCCTGACTTTC	CASSAQNSGANVLTF
14	TRBV7-9	.	TRBJ1-1	once	TGTGCCAGCAGCTTAGGACAGTCTAACACTGAAGCTTTCTTT	CASSLGQSNTEAFF
14	TRBV2	TRBD1	TRBJ1-5	.	TGTGCCAGCAGTGAAGGAGGGGGCGCGGAGCCCCAGCATTTT	CASSEGGGAEPQHF
14	TRBV7-2	TRBD2	TRBJ2-1	few	TGTGCCAGCAGCATAATGGGGGGGAGGGATGAGCAGTTCTTC	CASSIMGGRDEQFF
13	TRBV5-5	.	TRBJ2-5	.	TGTGCCAGCAGTCTTCCGTACCAAGAGACCCAGTACTTC	CASSLPYQETQYF
10	TRBV6-5	.	TRBJ2-5	.	TGTGCCAGCGGTGAGGAGACCCAGTACTTC	CASGEETQYF
15	TRBV19	.	TRBJ2-6	.	TGTGCCAGTGCCGGGGTGCCCTCTGGGGCCAACGTCCTGACTTTC	CASAGVPSGANVLTF
15	TRBV9	.	TRBJ2-1	.	TGTGCCAGCAGCGTAGAATGGGGCCCCTACAATGAGCAGTTCTTC	CASSVEWGPYNEQFF
14	TRBV9	.	TRBJ1-1	.	TGTGCCAGCAGCGCGGTAGCGGGCTTTACTGAAGCTTTCTTT	CASSAVAGFTEAFF
14	TRBV7-9	TRBD1	TRBJ1-1	few	TGTGCCAGCAGATTACAGGGGGCGAACACTGAAGCTTTCTTT	CASRLQGANTEAFF
14	TRBV9	TRBD1	TRBJ2-2	.	TGTGCCAGCAGCGTAGGACAGGGTTACGGGGAGCTGTTTTTT	CASSVGQGYGELFF
18	TRBV9	TRBD2	TRBJ2-3	.	TGTGCCAGCAGCCCGAGATCTAGCGGGGGCCAGCGCACAGATACGCAGTATTTT	CASSPRSSGGQRTDTQYF
15	TRBV2	.	TRBJ2-1	.	TGTGCCAGCAGACAGACAGGAAGCTCCTACAATGAGCAGTTCTTC	CASRQTGSSYNEQFF
17	TRBV7-9	.	TRBJ1-2	.	TGTGCCAGCAGCACCATACCGGGACATATTGCTAACTATGGCTACACCTTC	CASSTIPGHIANYGYTF
18	TRBV4-1	TRBD1	TRBJ1-3	.	TGCGCCAGCAGCCAAGCGACAGGGGTTGAAGGTACTGGAAACACCATATATTTT	CASSQATGVEGTGNTIYF
15	TRBV7-2	TRBD1	TRBJ2-5	few	TGTGCCAGCAGCCCACGGACAGGAAACCAAGAGACCCAGTACTTC	CASSPRTGNQETQYF
14	TRBV6-5	.	TRBJ2-5	.	TGTGCCAGCAGTCGTCTCTCGCGAGGCGAGACCCAGTACTTC	CASSRLSRGETQYF
15	TRBV6-5	TRBD1	TRBJ1-2	few	TGTGCCAGCAGTTCCCCGACAGGGCCTAACTATGGCTACACCTTC	CASSSPTGPNYGYTF
13	TRBV5-1	.	TRBJ2-7	.	TGCGCCAGCAGCTTGGGGGCAGGCTACGAGCAGTACTTC	CASSLGAGYEQYF
14	TRBV28	.	TRBJ1-1	.	TGTGCCAGCAGTCCATCCGGGGGGCCCACTGAAGCTTTCTTT	CASSPSGGPTEAFF
17	TRBV5-4	TRBD1	TRBJ2-2	.	TGTGCCAGCAGCTCTCCTCCGGGACAGGGGGTAACCGGGGAGCTGTTTTTT	CASSSPPGQGVTGELFF
15	TRBV5-1	TRBD1	TRBJ2-2	.	TGCGCCAGCAGCCTAGGGACAGGAAACACCGGGGAGCTGTTTTTT	CASSLGTGNTGELFF
15	TRBV2	TRBD2	TRBJ2-3	.	TGTGCCAGCAGGCCACTAGCGGGGGGGCTCGATACGCAGTATTTT	CASRPLAGGLDTQYF
15	TRBV7-2	TRBD1	TRBJ2-2	.	TGTGCCAGCAGCCCAACAGGGGTAACCACCGGGGAGCTGTTTTTT	CASSPTGVTTGELFF
16	TRBV4-2	.	TRBJ1-2	once	TGTGCCAGCAGCCAAGAGGTTGTTCGGGAGAACTATGGCTACACCTTC	CASSQEVVRENYGYTF
16	TRBV28	TRBD2	TRBJ2-3	.	TGTGCCAGCCACCAGGGAGGCGGGGGGATGACTGATACGCAGTATTTT	CASHQGGGGMTDTQYF
15	TRBV2	.	TRBJ2-7	.	TGTGCCAGCAGTGAGACAGGTGCCGAGTCCTACGAGCAGTACTTC	CASSETGAESYEQYF
14	TRBV7-2	TRBD1	TRBJ1-2	few	TGTGCCAGCAGCCGACGACAGGGCGCCTATGGCTACACCTTC	CASSRRQGAYGYTF
12	TRBV11-1	.	TRBJ2-7	.	TGTGCCAGCAGCTCGGGGGTATACGAGCAGTACTTC	CASSSGVYEQYF
16	TRBV9	TRBD2	TRBJ2-1	.	TGTGCCAGCAGCGTAGGGTGGACTAGCGGATACAATGAGCAGTTCTTC	CASSVGWTSGYNEQFF
17	TRBV28	TRBD1	TRBJ2-1	.	TGTGCCAGCAGTTTACTGAATCCGGGACAGGGGGCCGCTGAGCAGTTCTTC	CASSLLNPGQGAAEQFF
12	TRBV5-1	.	TRBJ1-1	.	TGCGCCAGCAGCTCAAAGAACACTGAAGCTTTCTTT	CASSSKNTEAFF
14	TRBV5-1	.	TRBJ1-2	.	TGCGCCAGCAGCGATACGCTGGGCCCGGGGGGCTACACCTTC	CASSDTLGPGGYTF
16	TRBV5-6	TRBD2	TRBJ2-3	.	TGTGCCAGCAGCTTAGGACTAGCGGGGAACACAGATACGCAGTATTTT	CASSLGLAGNTDTQYF
15	TRBV30	TRBD1	TRBJ1-6	.	TGTGCCTGGAGTGCCGACAGGGGGCATAATTCACCCCTCCACTTT	CAWSADRGHNSPLHF
13	TRBV6-1	.	TRBJ2-5	.	TGTGCCAGCAGTGGACAGGCCGGTGAGACCCAGTACTTC	CASSGQAGETQYF
14	TRBV28	.	TRBJ2-7	.	TGTGCCAGCAGTTTTGGGCGGGGGCTTTACGAGCAGTACTTC	CASSFGRGLYEQYF
12	TRBV5-6	TRBD2	TRBJ2-3	.	TGTGCCAGCAGCATTAAACTAGCGGGGGGGATTTTT	CASSIKLAGGIF
15	TRBV28	TRBD1	TRBJ2-7	.	TGTGCCAGCAGTTTGCCAGGGACAGGGGTCTACGAGCAGTACTTC	CASSLPGTGVYEQYF
14	TRBV9	TRBD1	TRBJ1-2	few	TGTGCCAGCAGCGTAGAGGGACAGAGCTATGGCTACACCTTC	CASSVEGQSYGYTF
14	TRBV28	TRBD1	TRBJ1-6	.	TGTGCCAGCAGTCCGGACAGGTCTAATTCACCCCTCAACTTT	CASSPDRSNSPLNF
13	TRBV29-1	.	TRBJ1-1	.	TGCAGCGTTGATCTTGGGACTAACACTGAAGCTTTCTTT	CSVDLGTNTEAFF
15	TRBV7-9	TRBD1	TRBJ2-7	.	TGTGCCAGCAGCTTTCAGGGGGCGCGTGTCCACGAGCAGTACTTC	CASSFQGARVHEQYF
16	TRBV2	.	TRBJ1-5	.	TGTGCCAGCAGTGAGTTGGGGGGGCTGAGCAATCAGCCCCAGCATTTT	CASSELGGLSNQPQHF